The source of this T cell receptor beta chain is a study of blood T cell repertoires in COVID-19. Study context: The origin of the acute and convalescent COVID-19 samples was the United States, Italy and Spain.

Per the authors' pipeline: Reference gene primer amplification gave estimated nucleated cell counts. The protocol was immunoSEQ multiplex PCR, while the TCRdb copy is restricted to in-frame clones and leaves out a portion. That table supplies the V and J calls and clone size; D and trimming were determined from the DNA. Here the sample spans 50,000 to 75,000 clones, roughly 91% being singletons. CDR1 SGHRS and CDR2 YFSETQ come from the germline V gene. The CDR3 has 13 amino acids. V was shortened by 0 bases and J by 9 bases, with 10 bases between the two germline ends. The sequenced sample was peripheral blood. The genes are TRBV5-1 and TRBJ2-1, with D perhaps TRBD1 (5 bases). The receptor was isolated from a man aged 55-75 years with acute or convalescent COVID-19. The CDR3 protein is CASSLVRESEQFF. The CDR3 bases are TGCGCCAGCAGCTTGGTCAGGGAAAGTGAGCAGTTCTTC.